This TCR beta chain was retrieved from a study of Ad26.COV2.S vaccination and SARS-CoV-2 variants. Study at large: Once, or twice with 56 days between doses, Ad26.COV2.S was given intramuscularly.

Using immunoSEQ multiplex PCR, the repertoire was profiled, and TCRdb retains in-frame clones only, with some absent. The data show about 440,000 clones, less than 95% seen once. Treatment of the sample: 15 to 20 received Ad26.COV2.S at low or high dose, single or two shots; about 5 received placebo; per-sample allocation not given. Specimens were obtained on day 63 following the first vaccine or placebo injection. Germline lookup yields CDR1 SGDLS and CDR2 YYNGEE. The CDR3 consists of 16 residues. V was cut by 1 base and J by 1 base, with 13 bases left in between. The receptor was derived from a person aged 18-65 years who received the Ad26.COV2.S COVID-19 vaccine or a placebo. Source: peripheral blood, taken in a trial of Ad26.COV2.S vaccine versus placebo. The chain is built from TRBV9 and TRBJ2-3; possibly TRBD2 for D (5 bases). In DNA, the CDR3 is TGTGCCAGCAGCGTAAAAGCGGAGGTCGGCACAGATACGCAGTATTTT. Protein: CASSVKAEVGTDTQYF. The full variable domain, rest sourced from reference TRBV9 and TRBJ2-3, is DSGVTQTPKHLITATGQRVTLRCSPRSGDLSVYWYQQSLDQGLQFLIQYYNGEERAKGNILERFSAQQFPDLHSELNLSSLELGDSALYFCASSVKAEVGTDTQYFGPGTRLTVL.